This entry is about one TCR beta chain. This entry is derived from a study of blood T cell repertoires in COVID-19. Study in general: Samples came from the United States, Italy and Spain, spanning acute and convalescent COVID-19. The cDNA or gDNA used as material had been derived from T cells, B-cell-depleted T cells, or PBMCs.

As handled by the study authors: Reference gene primer amplification yielded estimated nucleated cell counts. Repertoires were generated with immunoSEQ multiplex PCR, while TCRdb's copy carries only in-frame clones and drops some. The V and J calls and the clone size are those of that table, but D and trimming were determined from the DNA. The table shows approximately 140,000 clones, with 79% occurring only once. Sequenced: peripheral blood. This clonotype was obtained from a man between 60 and 75 years old with acute or convalescent COVID-19.

The CDR3 nucleotides are TGTGCCAGCAGAACCGGGTTAGCTAATGAAAAACTGTTTTTT. Its protein is CASRTGLANEKLFF. The gene calls are TRBV7-2 and TRBJ1-4, with D uncertain. CDR3 length equals 14 residues. V lost 6 bases and J lost 3, with 11 bases in between. Germline assignment: CDR1 SGHTA and CDR2 FQGNSA.